The 26 T cell receptor beta chains listed next were all sequenced from one sample in a study of OX40 agonist ivuxolimab in advanced cancers. Assay used: immunoSEQ multiplex PCR; TCRdb lists only in-frame clones, some missing. The sample holds about 84,000 clones, about 89% seen once. The source material was CD4+ or CD8+ T cells sorted from blood, sampled in a trial of the OX40 agonist ivuxolimab. The source is an adult with an advanced solid tumor such as melanoma, head and neck, liver or kidney cancer.

The gene calls are TRBV18 and TRBJ1-4, with D possibly TRBD1 on 5 matching bases. CDR1 KGHSH and CDR2 LQKENI come from the germline V gene. CDR3 length: 14 residues. Trimming removed 2 bases from V and 2 bases from J, with 6 bases in between. CDR3 residues: CASSPGGTNEKLFF. CDR3 in DNA: TGTGCCAGCTCACCAGGGGGGACTAATGAAAAACTGTTTTTT.

The CDR3 loop reads CASSLVWGEDSPLHF. The CDR3 region has the DNA TGTGCCAGCAGCTTGGTCTGGGGGGAGGATTCACCCCTCCACTTT. This chain uses TRBV5-4 with TRBJ1-6, with a possible D match to TRBD1 (5 bases). Germline V gives CDR1 SGHNT, CDR2 YYREEE (reference sequence). Trimming cost V 0 bases and J 8 bases, with 12 bases left between them. This CDR3 is 15 amino acids long. Together with reference TRBV5-4 and TRBJ1-6, the CDR3 gives the full variable domain: ETGVTQSPTHLIKTRGQQVTLRCSSQSGHNTVSWYQQALGQGPQFIFQYYREEENGRGNFPPRFSGLQFPNYSSELNVNALELDDSALYLCASSLVWGEDSPLHFGNGTRLTVT.

The chain employs TRBV19 and TRBJ2-5; 7 bases line up with TRBD2. The junction had 4 bases not matched to a gene; V was cut back by 10 bases and J by 2 bases. This CDR3 comprises 12 residues. Germline V gene sequence: CDR1 LNHDA, CDR2 SQIVND (reference sequence). CDR3 in DNA: TGTGCCACAAGGACTAGACAAGAGACCCAGTACTTC. Its protein is CATRTRQETQYF.

The rearrangement uses TRBV14 and TRBJ2-4; 7 bases match TRBD2. Germline loops: CDR1 SGHDN, CDR2 FVKESK. CDR3 length equals 15 residues. V was clipped by 1 base and J by 10 bases; unmatched bases: 10. The CDR3 DNA reads as TGTGCCAGCAGCCAAGTAGGGGCGGGAGTTGGAATTCAGTACTTC. Residues: CASSQVGAGVGIQYF.

The V gene is TRBV4-1, the J gene TRBJ2-1; 7 bases match TRBD1. V dropped 4 bases and J dropped 5; count of bases not matched to a gene: 11. The V gene's germline CDR1 is MGHRA and CDR2 YSYEKL. The CDR3 is made up of 16 amino acids. In DNA form, the CDR3 reads TGCGCCAGCAGCCGAAGTATCCGGGACAGCAACAATGAGCAGTTCTTC. This sequence encodes CASSRSIRDSNNEQFF.

The rearrangement uses TRBV19 and TRBJ2-7; TRBD1 is a possible D gene (6 bases). CDR1 and CDR2 from the germline V gene are LNHDA and SQIVND (reference sequence). The CDR3 consists of 16 residues. With 1 base removed from V and 4 bases from J, the gap between germline ends came to 17 bases. The CDR3 here is CASSIGPPGHTYEQYF. CDR3 bases: TGTGCCAGTAGTATAGGCCCCCCGGGACACACATACGAGCAGTACTTC.

In its sample, this clone was seen once. The chain uses TRBV6-4 and TRBJ2-1; the match to TRBD2 covers 8 bases. CDR3 size: 15 residues. Germline loops: CDR1 MRHNA, CDR2 SNTAGT. V was pared by 7 bases and J by 1 base, with 6 bases of the junction left unmatched. CDR3 sequence (DNA): TGTGCCAGCACCGGGGGGGGTCTTTCCTACAATGAGCAGTTCTTC. Protein sequence: CASTGGGLSYNEQFF.

The V gene is TRBV5-6, the J gene TRBJ2-1, with D tentatively TRBD1 (6 bases). The germline V gene encodes CDR1 SGHDT and CDR2 YYEEEE. V lost 3 bases, J lost 6 bases, and 10 bases lay in between. The length of the CDR3 is 13 residues. In nucleotides, the CDR3 is TGTGCCAGCAGCTGGACAGTAAGCAATGAGCAGTTCTTC. Translated: CASSWTVSNEQFF. The variable domain in full, with the rest retrieved from reference TRBV5-6 and TRBJ2-1, is DAGVTQSPTHLIKTRGQQVTLRCSPKSGHDTVSWYQQALGQGPQFIFQYYEEEERQRGNFPDRFSGHQFPNYSSELNVNALLLGDSALYLCASSWTVSNEQFFGPGTRLTVL.

The chain carries TRBV10-3 and TRBJ2-7; perhaps TRBD2 as D (6 bases). Per the germline V gene, CDR1 is ENHRY and CDR2 is SYGVKD. The ends were cut back, 8 bases at V and 2 bases at J, with 10 bases in the middle. The CDR3 totals 12 residues. CDR3 region: CAIGTLTYEQYF. CDR3 nucleotide sequence: TGTGCCATCGGGACTTTGACCTACGAGCAGTACTTC.

The chain is built from TRBV19 and TRBJ2-7, with 9 bases fitting TRBD1. J lost 0 bases, V lost 5 bases, and 5 bases had no gene match. The CDR3 runs to 15 residues. Germline V gene lookup returns CDR1 LNHDA and CDR2 SQIVND (reference sequence). DNA of the CDR3: TGTGCCAGTAGTCCACAGGGGGCGGCCTCCTACGAGCAGTACTTC. Residues: CASSPQGAASYEQYF.

The chain combines TRBV28 with TRBJ1-6; D gene unclear. V was pared by 3 bases and J by 6 bases, with 15 bases between. This CDR3 is built from 16 residues. Per the germline V gene, CDR1 is MDHEN and CDR2 is SYDVKM. The CDR3 bases are TGTGCCAGCAGTTTTAAATCGTTCAGTATTAATTCACCCCTCCACTTT. It is translated as CASSFKSFSINSPLHF.

The chain uses TRBV7-9 and TRBJ2-7, with D maybe TRBD1 (5 bases). V lost 5 bases and J lost 3, with 8 bases in between. This CDR3 has 12 residues. From germline, CDR1 is SEHNR and CDR2 FQNEAQ (reference sequence). The CDR3 DNA reads TGTGCCAGCAGCCGAAGGGGCTACGAGCAGTACTTC. Protein sequence: CASSRRGYEQYF.

This clone was recorded once. The chain has TRBV28 and TRBJ2-1; D is unclear. The CDR3 loop spans 12 amino acids. Germline values: CDR1 MDHEN, CDR2 SYDVKM. Trimming stripped 7 bases from V and 7 bases from J, with 11 bases between. CDR3 DNA: TGTGCCAGCAACCTCCTGGGTAATGAGCAGTTCTTC. Translated: CASNLLGNEQFF.

The gene calls are TRBV7-6 and TRBJ2-1, with a possible D match to TRBD2 (6 bases). The CDR3 is 15 residues long. Germline CDR1 is SGHVS and CDR2 is FNYEAQ. V lost 3 bases to trimming and J lost 0 bases, with 9 bases between them. The CDR3 protein is CASSLGGGSYNEQFF. DNA of the CDR3: TGTGCCAGCAGCTTGGGGGGTGGCTCCTACAATGAGCAGTTCTTC.

V and J are TRBV20-1 and TRBJ2-1; D not resolved. The CDR3 contains 10 residues. Germline V gene sequence: CDR1 DFQATT, CDR2 SNEGSKA (reference sequence). Trimming shortened V by 6 bases and J by 6 bases, and 6 bases separated the two germline ends. The CDR3: CSAAPNEQFF. In DNA, the CDR3 is TGCAGTGCGGCTCCCAATGAGCAGTTCTTC.

This sequence joins TRBV6-4 and TRBJ2-2, with a tentative D call TRBD2 (5 bases). Trimming removed 0 bases at V and 8 bases at J, with 10 bases between. The germline V gene encodes CDR1 MRHNA and CDR2 SNTAGT. The length of the CDR3 is 14 residues. The CDR3 nucleotides read TGTGCCAGCAGTGACTCTTCATGGACTGGGGAGCTGTTTTTT. Its translation is CASSDSSWTGELFF.

This clone was picked up one time. The chain combines TRBV5-1 with TRBJ1-2, with D unresolved. This CDR3 spans 13 amino acids. Trimming took 2 bases from V and 7 from J, leaving 12 bases between them. The germline V gene encodes CDR1 SGHRS and CDR2 YFSETQ. CDR3 in amino acids: CASSLDPASGYTF. The CDR3 bases are TGCGCCAGCAGCTTAGACCCGGCTTCTGGCTACACCTTC. Full variable domain (missing parts from reference TRBV5-1 and TRBJ1-2): KAGVTQTPRYLIKTRGQQVTLSCSPISGHRSVSWYQQTPGQGLQFLFEYFSETQRNKGNFPGRFSGRQFSNSRSEMNVSTLELGDSALYLCASSLDPASGYTFGSGTRLTVV.

The DNA of the CDR3 is TGTGCCAGCAGTTTACCGGTATATGGCTACACCTTC. It translates to CASSLPVYGYTF. The chain links TRBV28 to TRBJ1-2, with D unclear. V lost 2 bases and J lost 5, with 6 bases in between. In germline, CDR1 is MDHEN, CDR2 SYDVKM. The CDR3 is made up of 12 amino acids.

The CDR3 DNA is TGTGCCATCAGTGAGTCGGCAGGGCAAGAGACCCAGTACTTC. Protein sequence: CAISESAGQETQYF. The chain has TRBV10-3 and TRBJ2-5, with D possibly matching TRBD1 (5 bases). V was trimmed by 0 bases and J by 2 bases, leaving 7 bases between them. Germline values: CDR1 ENHRY, CDR2 SYGVKD. The CDR3 extends over 14 amino acids.

The rearrangement links TRBV28 to TRBJ2-3, with a tentative D call TRBD2 (5 bases). Trimming cost V 4 bases and J 1 base, with 12 bases left between them. Germline assignment: CDR1 MDHEN and CDR2 SYDVKM. The CDR3 is 15 amino acids. CDR3 bases: TGTGCCAGCAGTTCGGGAAGGACTGGCACAGATACGCAGTATTTT. It yields the protein CASSSGRTGTDTQYF.

The chain is built from TRBV9 and TRBJ1-1; 7 bases match TRBD1. V dropped 3 bases and J dropped 1; count of bases not matched to a gene: 6. Germline V lookup: CDR1 SGDLS, CDR2 YYNGEE. The CDR3 is 15 amino acids. The CDR3 region has the DNA TGTGCCAGCAGCGCCCTGACAGGGAAGAACACTGAAGCTTTCTTT. This sequence encodes CASSALTGKNTEAFF.

V gene TRBV11-3 combines with J gene TRBJ2-1; D is undetermined. Trimming stripped 9 bases from V and 0 bases from J, with 12 bases between. The CDR3 has 14 residues. Germline V lookup: CDR1 SGHNT, CDR2 YENEEA. The CDR3 sequence: CASQPLSSYNEQFF. The CDR3 DNA follows: TGTGCCAGTCAGCCCCTGAGCTCCTACAATGAGCAGTTCTTC. The complete variable domain, with remaining parts taken from reference TRBV11-3 and TRBJ2-1, reads EAGVVQSPRYKIIEKKQPVAFWCNPISGHNTLYWYLQNLGQGPELLIRYENEEAVDDSQLPKDRFSAERLKGVDSTLKIQPAELGDSAVYLCASQPLSSYNEQFFGPGTRLTVL.

This clone was detected once. The chain carries TRBV7-3 and TRBJ2-1; 13 nucleotides agree with TRBD2. V was clipped by 5 bases and J by 3 bases; unmatched bases: 4. There are 16 residues in the CDR3. Germline V gene data show CDR1 as SGHTA and CDR2 as FQGTGA. Written as DNA, the CDR3 is TGTGCCAGCAGCCCCCGGACTAGCGGGGGCTACAATGAGCAGTTCTTC. This sequence encodes CASSPRTSGGYNEQFF.

V usage is TRBV5-1 and J usage is TRBJ2-7; D gene ambiguous. With 4 bases removed from V and 0 bases from J, the gap between germline ends came to 14 bases. The CDR3 is 15 residues long. Germline CDR1 is SGHRS and CDR2 is YFSETQ. Here the CDR3 reads CASSPGPAISYEQYF. CDR3 in DNA: TGCGCCAGCAGCCCCGGGCCGGCCATCTCCTACGAGCAGTACTTC.

The gene calls are TRBV14 and TRBJ1-5; a possible D gene is TRBD1 (6 bases). The CDR3 consists of 11 residues. Trimming cost V 4 bases and J 16 bases, with 14 bases left between them. Looked up from germline, CDR1 is SGHDN and CDR2 is FVKESK. The CDR3 DNA follows: TGTGCCAGCAGCCCCGGCGGGGGACAACATTTT. It specifies CASSPGGGQHF.

V usage is TRBV9 and J usage is TRBJ1-3; perhaps TRBD1 as D (6 bases). Germline assignment: CDR1 SGDLS and CDR2 YYNGEE. V was cut by 0 bases and J by 8 bases, with 15 bases left in between. This CDR3 region has 15 residues. The CDR3 region is CASSVEQGGLDTIYF. Written as DNA, the CDR3 is TGTGCCAGCAGCGTAGAACAGGGAGGGTTGGACACCATATATTTT. The full variable domain, with the rest looked up from reference TRBV9 and TRBJ1-3, is DSGVTQTPKHLITATGQRVTLRCSPRSGDLSVYWYQQSLDQGLQFLIQYYNGEERAKGNILERFSAQQFPDLHSELNLSSLELGDSALYFCASSVEQGGLDTIYFGEGSWLTVV.